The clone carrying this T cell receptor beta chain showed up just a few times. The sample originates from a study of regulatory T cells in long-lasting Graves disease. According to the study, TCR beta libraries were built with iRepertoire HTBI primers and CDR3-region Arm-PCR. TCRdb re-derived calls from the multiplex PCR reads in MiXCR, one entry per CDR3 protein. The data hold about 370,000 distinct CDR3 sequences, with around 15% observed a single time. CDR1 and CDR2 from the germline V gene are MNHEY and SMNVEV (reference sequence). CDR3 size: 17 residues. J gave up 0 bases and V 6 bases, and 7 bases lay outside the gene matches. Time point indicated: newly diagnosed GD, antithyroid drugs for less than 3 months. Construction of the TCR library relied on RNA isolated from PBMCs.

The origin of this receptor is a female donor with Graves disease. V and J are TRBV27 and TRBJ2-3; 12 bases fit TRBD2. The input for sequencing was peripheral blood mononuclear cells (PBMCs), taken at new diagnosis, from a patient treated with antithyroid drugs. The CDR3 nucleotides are TGTGCCAGCAGCCGGACTAGCGGGGTAACTAGCACAGATACGCAGTATTTT. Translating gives CASSRTSGVTSTDTQYF.